This T cell receptor (beta chain) was found in a study of regulatory T cells in long-lasting Graves disease. Unmatched junction bases numbered 14, after V lost 4 bases and J lost 5 bases. The germline CDR1 and CDR2 sequences are MDHEN and SYDVKM. The CDR3 totals 16 residues. Broader study findings: It was possible that the small sample size reduced accuracy. Persistent disease samples used TRBV28, TRBJ1-2 and TRBJ2-5 preferentially. The work looked only at peripheral blood and did not look at thyroid tissue.

This clonotype was observed a few times. Its matching antigen is unknown. Arm-PCR of CDR3 regions and iRepertoire HTBI primers were the basis on which TCR beta libraries were built. TCRdb reprocessed the multiplex PCR reads via MiXCR and lists one record per CDR3 protein. The sample has approximately 310,000 distinct CDR3 sequences; 15% to 20% are singletons. Regarding time point: newly diagnosed GD, antithyroid drugs for less than 3 months. RNA from PBMCs was the source of the TCR library. EDTA tubes held approximately 8.8 milliliters of peripheral blood from each patient. The chain links TRBV28 to TRBJ2-7, with 7 bases aligning to TRBD1. This clonotype was sampled from a female donor with Graves disease. Here the sequenced sample was peripheral blood mononuclear cells (PBMCs), taken at new diagnosis, from a patient treated with antithyroid drugs. The CDR3 reads CASSSPPPGQKDEQYF. CDR3 DNA sequence: TGTGCCAGCAGTTCGCCACCCCCGGGACAGAAAGACGAGCAGTACTTC.